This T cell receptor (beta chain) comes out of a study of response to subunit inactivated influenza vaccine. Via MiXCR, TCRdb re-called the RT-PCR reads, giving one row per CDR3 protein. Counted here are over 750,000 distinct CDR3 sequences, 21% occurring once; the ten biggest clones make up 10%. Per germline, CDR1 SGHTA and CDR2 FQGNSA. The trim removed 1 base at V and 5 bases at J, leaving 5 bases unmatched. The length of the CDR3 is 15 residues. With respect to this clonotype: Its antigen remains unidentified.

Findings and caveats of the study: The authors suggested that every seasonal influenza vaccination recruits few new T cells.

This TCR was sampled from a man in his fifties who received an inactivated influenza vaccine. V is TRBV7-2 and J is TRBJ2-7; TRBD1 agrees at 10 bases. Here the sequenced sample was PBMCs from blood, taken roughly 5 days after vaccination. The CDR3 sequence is CASSLERDRGDEQYF. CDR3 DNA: TGTGCCAGCAGCTTAGAGAGGGACAGGGGAGACGAGCAGTACTTC.